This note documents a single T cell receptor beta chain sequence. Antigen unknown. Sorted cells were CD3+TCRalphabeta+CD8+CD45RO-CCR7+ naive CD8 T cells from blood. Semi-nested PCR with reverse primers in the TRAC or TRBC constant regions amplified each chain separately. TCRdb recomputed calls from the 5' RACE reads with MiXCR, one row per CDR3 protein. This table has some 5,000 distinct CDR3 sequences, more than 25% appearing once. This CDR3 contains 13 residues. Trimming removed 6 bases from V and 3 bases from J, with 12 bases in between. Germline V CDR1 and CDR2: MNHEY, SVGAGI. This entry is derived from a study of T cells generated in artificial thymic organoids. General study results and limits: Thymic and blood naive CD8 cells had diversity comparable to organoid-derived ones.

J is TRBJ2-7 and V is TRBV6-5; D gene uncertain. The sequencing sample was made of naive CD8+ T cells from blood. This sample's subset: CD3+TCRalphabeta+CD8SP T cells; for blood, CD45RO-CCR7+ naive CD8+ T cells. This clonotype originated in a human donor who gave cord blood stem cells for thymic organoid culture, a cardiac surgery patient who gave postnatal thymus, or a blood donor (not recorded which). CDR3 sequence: CASSLGPNYEQYF. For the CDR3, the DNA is TGTGCCAGCAGCCTCGGGCCGAACTACGAGCAGTACTTC.